What follows are 5 T cell receptor beta chains derived from one specimen sequenced in a study of blood T cell repertoires in COVID-19. Repertoires were generated with immunoSEQ multiplex PCR, while TCRdb's copy carries only in-frame clones and drops some. Altogether over 65,000 clones are present, approximately 88% being singletons, with the ten largest covering around 1.2%. The sample comprised peripheral blood. The receptors originated from a woman aged 55-69 years with acute or convalescent COVID-19.

J is TRBJ2-7 and V is TRBV6-5; TRBD1 agrees at 10 bases. In germline, CDR1 is MNHEY, CDR2 SVGAGI. The length of the CDR3 is 14 residues. V was pared by 6 bases and J by 3 bases, with 5 bases of the junction left unmatched. The CDR3 here is CASRAGTGVYEQYV. CDR3 nucleotides: TGTGCCAGCAGGGCAGGGACAGGGGTCTACGAGCAGTACGTC.

The rearrangement joins TRBV18 to TRBJ1-3, with 7 nucleotides matching TRBD1. The germline CDR1 and CDR2 sequences are KGHSH and LQKENI. J gave up 1 base and V 2 bases, and 11 bases lay outside the gene matches. There are 18 residues in the CDR3. CDR3 sequence reads: CASSPGTASDPSGNTIYF. The CDR3 DNA sequence: TGTGCCAGCTCACCAGGGACAGCCTCGGATCCATCTGGAAACACCATATATTTT.

This clone was observed a single time. The chain couples TRBV15 to TRBJ2-5; 14 bases are a match to TRBD2. The CDR3 consists of 16 residues. From germline, CDR1 is LNHNV and CDR2 YYDKDF (reference sequence). The J segment lost 4 bases and the V segment lost 1 base, leaving 2 bases of the junction unmatched. This CDR3 is CATSRGGTSGRETQYF. CDR3 nucleotide sequence: TGTGCCACCAGCAGAGGAGGGACTAGCGGGAGAGAGACCCAGTACTTC.

The J gene is TRBJ2-2, the V gene TRBV15, with D possibly matching TRBD2 (6 bases). CDR3 size: 21 residues. Germline CDR1 and CDR2: LNHNV and YYDKDF (reference sequence). V was shortened by 0 bases and J by 4 bases, with 27 bases between the two germline ends. CDR3 loop: CATSRDPGVGPESLSTGELFF. The CDR3 coding sequence is TGTGCCACCAGCAGAGATCCGGGGGTGGGGCCCGAGTCCCTATCCACCGGGGAGCTGTTTTTT.

The V gene is TRBV5-6, the J gene TRBJ2-7, with D perhaps TRBD1 (5 bases). This CDR3 has 15 residues. Germline CDR1 SGHDT, CDR2 YYEEEE. Trimming pared 5 bases from V and 0 bases from J, leaving 15 bases between. CDR3 sequence (DNA): TGTGCCAGCAGGGGGTGGGGCAGTCTCTCCTACGAGCAGTACGTC. This encodes CASRGWGSLSYEQYV.